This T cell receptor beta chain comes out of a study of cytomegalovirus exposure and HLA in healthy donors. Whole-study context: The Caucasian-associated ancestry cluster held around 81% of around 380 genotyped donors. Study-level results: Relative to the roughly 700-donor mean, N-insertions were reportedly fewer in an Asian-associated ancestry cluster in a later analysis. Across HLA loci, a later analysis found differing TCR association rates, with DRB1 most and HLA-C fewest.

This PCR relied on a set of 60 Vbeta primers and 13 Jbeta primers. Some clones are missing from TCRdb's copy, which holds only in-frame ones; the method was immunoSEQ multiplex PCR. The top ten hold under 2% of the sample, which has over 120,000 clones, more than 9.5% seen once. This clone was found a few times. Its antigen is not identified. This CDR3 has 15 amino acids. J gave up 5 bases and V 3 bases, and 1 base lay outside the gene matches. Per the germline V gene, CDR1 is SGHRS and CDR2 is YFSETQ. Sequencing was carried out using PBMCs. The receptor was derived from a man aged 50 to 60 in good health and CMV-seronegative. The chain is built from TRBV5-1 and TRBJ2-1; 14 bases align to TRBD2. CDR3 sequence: CASSSTSGRDNEQFF. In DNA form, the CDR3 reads TGCGCCAGCAGCTCGACTAGCGGGAGGGACAATGAGCAGTTCTTC.